Given below is one T cell receptor beta chain in context. Its antigen remains unidentified. No much larger clonotype is one base removed from it; base qualities were not supplied. Trimming removed 1 base from V and 7 bases from J, leaving 16 bases between the germline ends. CDR1 and CDR2 are drawn from the germline V gene (reference sequence): LGHDT, YNNKEL. Including the terminal cysteine and phenylalanine, the CDR3 comprises 15 residues. The DNA shown is the 45-base CDR3, in frame from base 1. This record belongs to a study of CD4 T cells in relation to SARS-CoV-2 and coronaviruses (dated by TCRdb to the early 2020s). Looking at the study overall: In the ViraFEST assay, PBMCs were cultured with antigen for 9 to 10 days, after which TCR beta CDR3s were sequenced to identify antigen-specific clonal expansions. At the level of individual TCR clonotypes, the study evaluated whether memory CD4+ T cells crossreact between the spike proteins of SARS-CoV-2 and those of common cold coronaviruses. An HIV-1 Nef peptide pool or a culture without peptide was used as the negative reference condition. Patient-derived lymphoblastoid cell lines were used to map the HLA restriction of shared crossreactive spike epitopes. A different TCR-beta assay, based on Illumina, was used to sequence expansion assays from other donors in the study. Samples from a few pre-COVID donors and the naive versus memory experiments were sequenced with the Adaptive Biotechnologies TCR-sequencing kit; other data were Illumina-based. General study outcomes and caveats: Crossreactive clones showed significantly weaker SARS-CoV-2-driven expansion than monoreactive clones, consistent with antigenic imprinting. Since the crossreactivity analysis centred on spike protein, crossreactivity against other viral proteins was not assessed. Small numbers of patients and of tested TCRs were a limitation of the study. Roughly 60% of donors had memory CD4+ clonotypes that crossrecognized SARS-CoV-2 and at least one common cold coronavirus spike. Because no donor provided both pre-pandemic and post-infection samples, tracing the source of pre-existing responses was limited.

CD4+ T cells from unexposed donors were collected before the COVID-19 pandemic (2011-2018). The EasySep CD4+ T cell isolation kit was used to isolate CD4+ T cells once the cultures had run for nine to eleven days. As cell number allowed, CD4+ T cells from unexposed donors were tested for reactivity to SARS-CoV-2 S and N and to four common cold coronavirus spike pools. Each well held a few million PBMCs cultured in IMDM containing roughly 5% human AB serum and 10 IU/ml IL-2. Half of the culture medium was replaced with fresh IL-2-containing medium on days 3 and 7. In general, every peptide culture condition was set up in three replicate wells. The leukapheresis product used for the unexposed donors was purchased from a commercial source. Ficoll-Paque PLUS gradient centrifugation was used to isolate PBMCs from leukapheresis product or whole blood. PBMCs were either used fresh in the expansion assay or cryopreserved at -140 degrees C. The QIAamp Micro DNA Kit was used to extract genomic DNA from the CD4+ T cells.

Libraries were prepared through the immunoSEQ multiplex PCR assay. Regarding the original processing steps: Preprocessing removed nonproductive sequences and CDR3s not starting with C, not ending with F or W, or shorter than 7 amino acids. Antigen-specific clonotypes were called with the MANAFEST web app, based on expansion relative to reference and other culture wells. A clone was considered positive if the clone showed significant expansion compared with the reference culture in 2 of 3 replicate wells at an FDR below 0.05. A further requirement for positive clones was significant expansion compared with all other tandem wells, along with an odds ratio above 5. Pairwise Levenshtein distance, computed with the stringdist R package after three terminal residues were trimmed from each end, was used as the measure of CDR3 homology. Imported from immuneACCESS, the table was reduced by TCRdb to in-frame sequences with V and J called. These copies leave out some clones; in studies compared against another copy, an unresolved V gene accounts for under half, and the cause of the remainder is not known. V, J and clone size derive from that table, while D and trimming were established from the DNA sequence. This sample has more than 25,000 clones in its table, and 76% of those were observed once. The ten biggest clones cover roughly 15% of the sample.

The sample was CD4+ T cells from PBMCs, cultured in vitro. The origin of this receptor is a human donor in good health. The rearrangement joined TRBV3-1 (or the pseudogene TRBV3-2) to TRBJ1-2, with no confident D gene call. In nucleotide form, the sequence is TGTGCCAGCAGCCAAGGGAATTTGGGTTCGGGTGGCTACACCTTC. This yields the protein CASSQGNLGSGGYTF.